These T cell receptor beta chains were read from a single sample in a study of cytomegalovirus exposure and HLA in healthy donors. Libraries were prepared by immunoSEQ multiplex PCR; TCRdb keeps only in-frame clonotypes and omits some of them. This repertoire includes some 130,000 clones. The specimen sequenced was PBMCs. These receptors came from a man younger than 30 in good health and CMV-seronegative. Each CDR3 is given with its conserved first and last residue. The order of the fields is CDR3 length, V gene, J gene, D gene, CDR3 protein, CDR3 DNA. A D gene is named only where the DNA matches it firmly.

16,TRBV6-6,TRBJ1-6,NA,CASSFIPEPYNSPLHF,TGTGCCAGCAGTTTTATTCCTGAGCCTTATAATTCACCCCTCCACTTT
16,TRBV4-3,TRBJ2-6,NA,CASSVQGGSGANVLTF,TGCGCCAGCAGCGTACAGGGGGGGAGTGGGGCCAACGTCCTGACTTTC
14,TRBV4-3,TRBJ1-1,TRBD1,CASSQARDRGKAFF,TGCGCCAGCAGCCAAGCCCGGGACAGGGGTAAGGCTTTCTTT
11,TRBV20-1,TRBJ1-4,NA,CSARAVEKLFF,TGCAGTGCTAGAGCCGTTGAAAAACTGTTTTTT
16,TRBV28,TRBJ1-6,NA,CASSPRGVQRNSPLHF,TGTGCCAGCAGTCCCCGGGGGGTACAGCGCAATTCACCCCTCCACTTT
15,TRBV2,TRBJ2-7,NA,CASRGNHRTAYEQYF,TGTGCCAGCAGAGGGAACCACAGGACAGCCTACGAGCAGTACTTC
15,TRBV30,TRBJ2-3,TRBD1,CAWSVSQGAPDTQYF,TGTGCCTGGAGTGTCTCGCAGGGGGCACCAGATACGCAGTATTTT
15,TRBV27,TRBJ2-3,TRBD2,CASSLLAERTDTQYF,TGTGCCAGCAGTTTACTAGCGGAACGCACAGATACGCAGTATTTT
12,TRBV9,TRBJ1-2,NA,CASSVGGYGYTF,TGTGCCAGCAGCGTAGGAGGCTATGGCTACACCTTC
15,TRBV28,TRBJ1-2,NA,CASSLIGAGGQGYTF,TGTGCCAGCAGTTTAATAGGGGCGGGGGGACAAGGCTACACCTTC
17,TRBV18,TRBJ2-1,TRBD2,CASSLLTSGDSYNEQFF,TGTGCCAGCTCGCTCCTGACTAGCGGGGACTCCTACAATGAGCAGTTCTTC
14,TRBV7-2,TRBJ1-2,TRBD1,CASSPDRAFYGYTF,TGTGCCAGCAGCCCGGACAGGGCCTTCTATGGCTACACCTTC
11,TRBV18,TRBJ2-7,NA,CASSKGYEQYF,TGTGCCAGCTCGAAGGGGTACGAGCAGTACTTC
13,TRBV14,TRBJ2-7,TRBD1,CASSRQGAYEQYF,TGTGCCAGCAGCCGACAGGGTGCCTACGAGCAGTACTTC
14,TRBV27,TRBJ2-7,NA,CASLRTIGAYEQYF,TGTGCCAGCCTCCGGACGATAGGGGCCTACGAGCAGTACTTC
15,TRBV5-6,TRBJ2-6,NA,CASSLEGSGANVLTF,TGTGCCAGCAGCTTAGAGGGCTCTGGGGCCAACGTCCTGACTTTC
14,TRBV7-2,TRBJ1-1,NA,CASSSRGSDTEAFF,TGTGCCAGCAGCTCACGGGGATCGGACACTGAAGCTTTCTTT
15,TRBV7-2,TRBJ2-1,NA,CASSTTRTAYNEQFF,TGTGCCAGCAGCACAACAAGGACTGCCTACAATGAGCAGTTCTTC
15,TRBV30,TRBJ1-4,NA,CAWREVGSGDEKLFF,TGTGCCTGGAGAGAGGTCGGCAGTGGCGATGAAAAACTGTTTTTT
15,TRBV9,TRBJ2-1,TRBD2,CASSVVPGGPREQFF,TGTGCCAGCAGCGTAGTTCCGGGAGGCCCTAGAGAGCAGTTCTTC
14,TRBV5-1,TRBJ2-7,TRBD2,CATGEGTRPYEQYF,TGCGCCACGGGAGAAGGGACTAGACCCTACGAGCAGTACTTC
15,TRBV6-5,TRBJ1-3,NA,CASSSRIAHGNTIYF,TGTGCCAGCTCATCGAGAATAGCCCATGGAAACACCATATATTTT
15,TRBV7-9,TRBJ2-1,NA,CASSVLRGSYNEQFF,TGTGCCAGCAGCGTCCTCAGGGGATCTTACAATGAGCAGTTCTTC
15,TRBV5-1,TRBJ1-3,NA,CASSPTGTLTNTIYF,TGCGCCAGCAGCCCGACCGGGACACTGACAAACACCATATATTTT
15,TRBV27,TRBJ2-7,TRBD2,CASRKLAGGLDEQYF,TGTGCCAGCAGAAAACTAGCGGGGGGTCTTGACGAGCAGTACTTC
17,TRBV7-2,TRBJ1-5,NA,CASSDGQSPYSNQPQHF,TGTGCCAGCAGCGACGGACAGTCACCCTATAGCAATCAGCCCCAGCATTTT
13,TRBV28,TRBJ1-5,NA,CASSLPGNQPQHF,TGTGCCAGCAGTTTACCTGGCAATCAGCCCCAGCATTTT
12,TRBV11-3,TRBJ2-5,NA,CASSSSQETQYF,TGTGCCAGCAGCTCTTCCCAAGAGACCCAGTACTTC
16,TRBV4-3,TRBJ1-4,TRBD1,CASSLGRTGRREKLFF,TGCGCCAGCAGCCTAGGCCGGACAGGGAGGCGTGAAAAACTGTTTTTT
14,TRBV19,TRBJ2-7,TRBD2,CASSIAGASYEQYF,TGTGCCAGTAGTATCGCGGGAGCATCCTACGAGCAGTACTTC
17,TRBV10-3,TRBJ1-2,NA,CAISETVPTGDSTLSTF,TGTGCCATCAGTGAAACGGTTCCAACCGGCGACAGTACTCTATCCACCTTC
15,TRBV5-4,TRBJ2-7,TRBD1,CASSLGTGEAYEQYF,TGTGCCAGCAGCTTAGGGACAGGGGAGGCCTACGAGCAGTACTTC
15,TRBV5-4,TRBJ2-5,NA,CASSLGHGIQETQYF,TGTGCCAGCAGCTTGGGGCATGGTATACAAGAGACCCAGTACTTC
16,TRBV4-3,TRBJ2-2,TRBD2,CASSRSAGVVTGELFF,TGCGCCAGCAGCCGATCAGCGGGAGTTGTCACCGGGGAGCTGTTTTTT
13,TRBV6-5,TRBJ1-2,TRBD1,CATGQGAASGYTF,TGTGCCACCGGACAGGGCGCTGCGAGTGGCTACACCTTC
12,TRBV7-9,TRBJ1-1,NA,CASSLDLREAFF,TGTGCCAGCAGCCTTGATCTCCGGGAAGCTTTCTTT